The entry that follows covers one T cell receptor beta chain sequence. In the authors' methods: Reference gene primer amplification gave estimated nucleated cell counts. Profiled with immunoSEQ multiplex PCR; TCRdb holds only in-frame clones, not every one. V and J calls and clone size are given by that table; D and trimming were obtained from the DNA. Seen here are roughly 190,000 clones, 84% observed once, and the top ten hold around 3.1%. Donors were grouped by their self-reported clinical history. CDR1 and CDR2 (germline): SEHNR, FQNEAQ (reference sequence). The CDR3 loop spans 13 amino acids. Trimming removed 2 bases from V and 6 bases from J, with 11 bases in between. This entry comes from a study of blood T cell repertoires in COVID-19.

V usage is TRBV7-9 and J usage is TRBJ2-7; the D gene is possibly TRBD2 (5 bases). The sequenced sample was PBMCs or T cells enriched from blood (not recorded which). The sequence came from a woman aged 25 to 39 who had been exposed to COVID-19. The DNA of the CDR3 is TGTGCCAGCAGCTTAAAGGGAAGCGGCGAGCAGTACTTC. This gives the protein CASSLKGSGEQYF.